The sequence of this T cell receptor (beta chain) was determined in a study of Ad26.COV2.S vaccination and SARS-CoV-2 variants. Study in general: The COV1001 Ad26.COV2.S trial arm included the donor.

Study results and limitations: Breadth, reportedly substantial, characterized the spike-specific CD8+ and CD4+ T cell responses after vaccination. Participants in the vaccine arm had higher spike-specific TCR breadth; placebo recipients had lower.

From germline, CDR1 is ENHRY and CDR2 SYGVKD. CDR3 size: 16 residues. Germline trimming cut 0 bases from V and 12 bases from J; bases unmatched to any gene: 13. Clones were sequenced by immunoSEQ multiplex PCR, and TCRdb holds only the in-frame ones, with some missing. The sample lists about 680,000 clones; roughly 90% were seen once. A word on this clone: The antigen is not known.

Treatment defined: 19 received Ad26.COV2.S at low or high dose, single or two shots; 5 received placebo; per-sample allocation not given. Samples analyzed were those drawn on day 63 after the first vaccine or placebo injection. Vaccination used an Ad26 vector expressing Wuhan-strain SARS-CoV-2 spike. The source is a person between 18 and 60 years old who received the Ad26.COV2.S COVID-19 vaccine or a placebo. The sequencing here drew on peripheral blood, taken in a trial of Ad26.COV2.S vaccine versus placebo. This chain joins TRBV10-3 and TRBJ1-5; the match to TRBD1 covers 8 bases. This chain's CDR3 is CAISESEGTGPRVQHF. The CDR3 DNA reads as TGTGCCATCAGTGAGTCAGAAGGGACAGGTCCAAGGGTCCAGCATTTT.